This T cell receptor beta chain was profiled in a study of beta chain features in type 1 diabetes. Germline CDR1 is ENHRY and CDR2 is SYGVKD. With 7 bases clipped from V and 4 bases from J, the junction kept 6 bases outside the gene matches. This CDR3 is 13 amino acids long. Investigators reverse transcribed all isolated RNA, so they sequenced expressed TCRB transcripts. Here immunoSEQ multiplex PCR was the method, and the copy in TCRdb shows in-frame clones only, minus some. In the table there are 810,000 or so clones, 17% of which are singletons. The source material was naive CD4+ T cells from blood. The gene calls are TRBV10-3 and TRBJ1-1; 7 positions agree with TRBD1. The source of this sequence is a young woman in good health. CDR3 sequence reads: CAIKTGPATEAFF. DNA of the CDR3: TGTGCCATCAAGACAGGGCCGGCCACTGAAGCTTTCTTT.